This T cell receptor beta chain was found in a study of T cell responses to AZD1222 COVID-19 vaccine. CDR3 length: 15 residues. Germline V lookup: CDR1 SGHTA, CDR2 FQGNSA. Trimming pared 4 bases from V and 12 bases from J, leaving 19 bases between. The data were produced by immunoSEQ multiplex PCR, yet TCRdb's version contains in-frame clones alone and is incomplete. This sample carries roughly 260,000 clones, 85% to 95% of them seen once, and the ten largest clones take 0.5% to 0.7%. The J gene is TRBJ1-6, the V gene TRBV7-2; a weak D match, TRBD1 (5 bases). The TCR originated in an adult in good health. The material was peripheral blood, obtained on day 0 of AZD1222 vaccination. The CDR3 reads CASSSGGTTMGPLHF. Written as DNA, the CDR3 is TGTGCCAGCAGCTCCGGGGGAACCACGATGGGACCCCTCCACTTT.